A selection of T cell receptor beta chains follows, all from one sample in a study of PD-1 blockade in classical Hodgkin lymphoma. The table came from immunoSEQ multiplex PCR; TCRdb's copy has only in-frame clones and leaves some out. The sample has approximately 110,000 clones; over 85% are singletons. This specimen consisted of peripheral blood mononuclear cells (PBMCs), obtained before the fourth cycle of nivolumab. These receptor sequences come from a human donor with classical Hodgkin lymphoma. Both conserved end residues are part of each CDR3. The D gene is left open where the match is weak. Clone size is stated in some rows and not others, as once, few, many or a class when expanded.

CDR3: CASSRYLNEQFF
DNA: TGTGCCAGCAGCCGTTACTTAAATGAGCAGTTCTTC
D: NA
V: TRBV14
size: NA
J: TRBJ2-1

CDR3: CASSGAYEQYF
DNA: TGTGCCAGCAGTGGAGCCTACGAGCAGTACTTC
D: NA
V: TRBV2
size: NA
J: TRBJ2-7

CDR3: CASSLTRASEAFF
DNA: TGTGCCAGTAGTCTTACCAGGGCATCTGAAGCTTTCTTT
D: NA
V: TRBV19
size: NA
J: TRBJ1-1

CDR3: CASSQTDFADTQYF
DNA: TGTGCCAGCAGCCAAACCGACTTTGCAGATACGCAGTATTTT
D: NA
V: TRBV16
size: NA
J: TRBJ2-3

CDR3: CASSSIFGTGELFF
DNA: TGTGCCAGCAGTTCCATATTCGGCACCGGGGAGCTGTTTTTT
D: NA
V: TRBV6-5
size: NA
J: TRBJ2-2

CDR3: CASSENRRGYTF
DNA: TGCGCCAGCAGTGAAAATCGGCGTGGCTACACCTTC
D: NA
V: TRBV10-1
size: NA
J: TRBJ1-2

CDR3: CASKVWTGVTGELFF
DNA: TGTGCCAGCAAGGTCTGGACCGGGGTAACCGGGGAGCTGTTTTTT
D: NA
V: TRBV2
size: NA
J: TRBJ2-2

CDR3: CASSPGQPWEQYF
DNA: TGTGCCAGCTCACCGGGCCAACCTTGGGAGCAGTACTTC
D: NA
V: TRBV2
size: NA
J: TRBJ2-7

CDR3: CASSQPSRGAGFFGYTF
DNA: TGTGCCAGCAGCCAGCCCTCTCGGGGGGCTGGGTTCTTTGGCTACACCTTC
D: NA
V: TRBV4-2
size: NA
J: TRBJ1-2

CDR3: CASSPGQGNQPQHF
DNA: TGTGCCAGCAGCCCCGGACAGGGAAATCAGCCCCAGCATTTT
D: TRBD1
V: TRBV9
size: once
J: TRBJ1-5